Listed here is a single T cell receptor beta chain. This clonotype was observed many times. No cognate antigen has been identified for it. No base-level quality is on record; no much larger clone is a single base apart. Per the publication, the time point label means: newly diagnosed GD, antithyroid drugs for less than 3 months. For both TCR sequencing and RNA sequencing, RNA was extracted from PBMCs using TRIzol. Graves' disease was diagnosed according to American Thyroid Association guidelines. Patients for the study were recruited at an endocrinology department in Xi'an, China. Each patient gave approximately 10 milliliters of peripheral blood, collected in an EDTA anticoagulant tube. PBMCs were isolated by Ficoll Paque Plus density gradient separation without further T cell sorting. An Agilent 2100 Bioanalyzer and agarose gel were used to assess RNA quality, and a NanoDrop 2000 was used to measure RNA concentration.

Sequences SGHRS (CDR1) and YFSETQ (CDR2) are obtained from the germline V gene. Trimming accounts for 3 bases at V and 3 bases at J, while the number of junction bases matched to no gene is 24. The CDR3 runs 22 amino acids, cysteine and phenylalanine included. Only CDR3 DNA remains: 66 bases, in frame from the first base. The sample comes from a study of regulatory T cells in long-lasting Graves disease (TCRdb year 2021). As for the study more broadly: Antithyroid drugs had been taken for less than 3 months by newly diagnosed Graves' disease patients. Persistent Graves' disease patients were compared with newly diagnosed Graves' disease patients by peripheral blood TCR sequencing and RNA sequencing. The study was conducted in China and was registered as a clinical trial. TCR sequencing covered 13 persistent and 20 or so newly diagnosed Graves' disease patients, 33 samples in total.

Overall results and qualifications from the work: Compared with newly diagnosed patients, patients with persistent Graves' disease had lower TCR Shannon entropy and fewer highly expanded clones, which suggests clonal expansion. More public clonotypes were shared among persistent patients (under 3,000) than among newly diagnosed patients (more than 950). Peripheral blood alone was examined, since thyroid tissue, which constituted the primary lesion, could not be accessed. Sequencing and analysis were limited to the TCR beta chain. The authors noted that the small sample size was a limitation that may lower accuracy. Persistent disease showed preferential use of TRBV28, TRBJ1-2 and TRBJ2-5, whereas newly diagnosed disease favored TRBV20-1 and TRBJ2-1.

The library was prepared using multiplex PCR. TCRdb shows the sequencer as Illumina HiSeq 4000. iRepertoire HTBI primers and Arm-PCR amplification of CDR3 regions were used to construct TCR beta libraries. Before sequencing, the PCR products underwent gel purification. Turning to the authors' computational methods: Gene usage analysis of CDR3 amino acid clonotypes used the 62 TRBV and about 14 TRBJ segments found across samples. COPE and FqMerger were used to merge filtered high-quality paired reads into contigs. Contigs were aligned with BLAST to IMGT TRBV, TRBD and TRBJ reference genes, and CDR3 was defined per IMGT. Clonotypes above 0.1% frequency were classified as highly expanded clones. Shannon entropy served as the measure of repertoire diversity, while the Gini coefficient captured V-J evenness. Clonotypes shared by more than one individual were considered public. TCRdb reprocessed the public reads (quality trimming at Q25 with fastp, clone calling with MiXCR) and kept in-frame beta chains. CDR3 protein duplicates are merged, each entry listing the most common genes and DNA. The V and J calls and clone size are TCRdb's, not the authors'. In all, the sample holds approximately 470,000 distinct CDR3 sequences, and 15% to 20% of those were seen once. Clones ranked in the top ten supply 10% to 15% of the sample.

This sample also belongs to another study, concerning T cells in Graves' hyperthyroidism and ophthalmopathy. The second study, in turn, reports: Graves' hyperthyroidism was defined as stable when no progression to ophthalmopathy occurred over 18 months of follow-up. Hyperthyroidism patients were aged 18 to 65 years and newly diagnosed, with disease duration of less than 2 months. Any patient with an uncontrolled infection, another autoimmune disease, pregnancy or lactation was excluded. Clinical symptoms, serum thyroxine and TRAb, thyroid ultrasound, and orbital computed tomography formed the basis for the diagnoses. For the first round of RT-PCR on the TCR CDR3, the HTBI primer set was used together with the Qiagen OneStep RT-PCR kit. Most expanded thyroid clonotypes (frequency above 0.001) were also detected in blood, a finding suggesting that blood repertoires may reflect thyroid immune responses. In cross-validation, a model built on a 13 V-J signature told ophthalmopathy apart from stable hyperthyroidism with 85% to 90% sensitivity and about 81% specificity, and in testing the same model reached 80%/75%. During validation, the model predicted progression to ophthalmopathy a median of about 6.3 months ahead of onset, with 60% to 71% sensitivity and 72% to 80% specificity. A discovery cohort of about a hundred patients, about 44 with Graves' ophthalmopathy and about 58 with stable Graves' hyperthyroidism, was used to find distinguishing TCR V-J signatures. Whether ophthalmopathy could be predicted prospectively was tested in an independent validation cohort made up of roughly 19 hyperthyroidism patients plus 17 patients who later progressed to ophthalmopathy. The 85 to 100 discovery patients were randomly split 7:3 into training and test sets. In addition, the study compared T-cell repertoires in thyroid tissue and in blood from six Graves' hyperthyroidism patients. Once sampling was done, hyperthyroidism patients were given methimazole at a starting dose of 30 mg daily, whereas ophthalmopathy patients were given high-dose intravenous methylprednisolone. Libraries were constructed in a second round of multiplex PCR, after which size selection and purification were carried out. Sequencing of the libraries was done on an Illumina HiSeq2000 using paired-end 100 bp reads. SOAPnuke was used to process the raw data, removing reads that contained adapters or uncalled bases, had a mean Phred below 15, or lacked an exact match to the constant primer or identifier. High-quality paired reads were merged using COPE v1.2.5, and each unique nucleotide sequence was defined as a clonotype. MiTCR v1.1 was used to align clonotypes to the IMGT TRBV, TRBD and TRBJ reference segments. The analysis included only V-J combinations with a frequency above 0.0001, which together covered over 98% of the repertoires. A TCS score was defined as the ratio between F50 (clonal expansion) and ExV (chaos), using BLOSUM62-based TCRdist between CDR3 peptides within each V-J. Welch's t-statistics and random forest reduced around 520 V-J features to roughly 13, which were used in a naive Bayes classifier (R e1071). Sample size was not statistically predetermined, and blinding of investigators to group allocation was not performed. The paper reports TCR Vbeta CDR3 sequencing of approximately 130 peripheral blood samples: some 41 ophthalmopathy, fewer than 85 hyperthyroidism and around 17 progressor patients.

The chain is assembled from TRBV5-1 and TRBJ2-3, with 11 central nucleotides matching TRBD1. Sequencing was performed on peripheral blood mononuclear cells (PBMCs), taken at new diagnosis, from a patient treated with antithyroid drugs. This clonotype was sampled from a man between 40 and 49 years old with Graves disease. Donor details come from another sample of the same person, matched by shared clones. The DNA reads TGCGCCAGCAGCTCCGGCGCCGGGACAGGGGGTTTAACGAACCTTAGAACAGATACGCAGTATTTT. This is translated as CASSSGAGTGGLTNLRTDTQYF.